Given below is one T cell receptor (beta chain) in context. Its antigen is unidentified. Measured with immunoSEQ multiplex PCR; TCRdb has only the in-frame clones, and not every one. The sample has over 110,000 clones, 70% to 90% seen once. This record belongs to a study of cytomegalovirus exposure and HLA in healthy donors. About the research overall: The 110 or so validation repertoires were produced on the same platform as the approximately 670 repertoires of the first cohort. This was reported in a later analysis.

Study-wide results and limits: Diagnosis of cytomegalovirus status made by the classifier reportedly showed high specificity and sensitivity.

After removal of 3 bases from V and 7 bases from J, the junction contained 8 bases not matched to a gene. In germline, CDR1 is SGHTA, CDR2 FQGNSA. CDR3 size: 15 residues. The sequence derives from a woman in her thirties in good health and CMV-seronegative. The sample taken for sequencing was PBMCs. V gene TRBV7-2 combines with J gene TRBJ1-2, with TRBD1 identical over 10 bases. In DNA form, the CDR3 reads TGTGCCAGCAGCTTTCGACAGGGGGCGCCCCGTGGCTACACCTTC. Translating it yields CASSFRQGAPRGYTF. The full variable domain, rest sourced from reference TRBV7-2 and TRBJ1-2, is GAGVSQSPSNKVTEKGKDVELRCDPISGHTALYWYRQSLGQGLEFLIYFQGNSAPDKSGLPSDRFSAERTGGSVSTLTIQRTQQEDSAVYLCASSFRQGAPRGYTFGSGTRLTVV.